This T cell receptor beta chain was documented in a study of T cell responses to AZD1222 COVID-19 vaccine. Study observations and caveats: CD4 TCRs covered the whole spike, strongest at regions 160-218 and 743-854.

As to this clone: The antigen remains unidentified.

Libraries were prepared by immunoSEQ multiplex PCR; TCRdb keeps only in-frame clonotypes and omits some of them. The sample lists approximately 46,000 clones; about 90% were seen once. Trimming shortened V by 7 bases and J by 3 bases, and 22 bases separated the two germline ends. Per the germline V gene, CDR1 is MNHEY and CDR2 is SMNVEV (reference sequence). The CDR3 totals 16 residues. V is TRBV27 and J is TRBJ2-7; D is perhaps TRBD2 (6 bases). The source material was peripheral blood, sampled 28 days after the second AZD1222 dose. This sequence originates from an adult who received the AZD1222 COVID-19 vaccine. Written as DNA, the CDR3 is TGTGCCAGCACCTCCCTCCCGGGGTCCGGGGGCTACGAGCAGTACTTC. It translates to CASTSLPGSGGYEQYF.